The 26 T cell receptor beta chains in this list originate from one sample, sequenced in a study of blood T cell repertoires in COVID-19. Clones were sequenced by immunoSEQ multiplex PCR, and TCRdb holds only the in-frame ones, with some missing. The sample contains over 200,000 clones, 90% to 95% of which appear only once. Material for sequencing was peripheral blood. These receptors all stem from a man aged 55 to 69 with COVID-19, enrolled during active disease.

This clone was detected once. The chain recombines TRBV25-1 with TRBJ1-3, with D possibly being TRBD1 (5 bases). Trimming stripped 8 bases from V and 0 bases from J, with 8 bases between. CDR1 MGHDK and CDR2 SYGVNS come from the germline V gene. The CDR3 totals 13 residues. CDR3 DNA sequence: TGTGCCAGCGGACACAGCTCTGGAAACACCATATATTTT. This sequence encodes CASGHSSGNTIYF. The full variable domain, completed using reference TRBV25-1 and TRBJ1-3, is EADIYQTPRYLVIGTGKKITLECSQTMGHDKMYWYQQDPGMELHLIHYSYGVNSTEKGDLSSESTVSRIRTEHFPLTLESARPSHTSQYLCASGHSSGNTIYFGEGSWLTVV.

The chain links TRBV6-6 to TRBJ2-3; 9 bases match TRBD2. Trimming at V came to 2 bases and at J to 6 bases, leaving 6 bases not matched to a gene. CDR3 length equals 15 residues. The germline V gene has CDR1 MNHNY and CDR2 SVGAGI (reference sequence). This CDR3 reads CASSYGSGSMDTQYF. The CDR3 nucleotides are TGTGCCAGCAGTTACGGTAGCGGGAGTATGGATACGCAGTATTTT.

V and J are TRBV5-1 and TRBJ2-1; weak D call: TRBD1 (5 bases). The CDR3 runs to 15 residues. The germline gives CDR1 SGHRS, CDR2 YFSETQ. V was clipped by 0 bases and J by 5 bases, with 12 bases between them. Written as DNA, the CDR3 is TGCGCCAGCAGCTTGGAGGGGCAGGACCACAATGAGCAGTTCTTC. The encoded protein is CASSLEGQDHNEQFF.

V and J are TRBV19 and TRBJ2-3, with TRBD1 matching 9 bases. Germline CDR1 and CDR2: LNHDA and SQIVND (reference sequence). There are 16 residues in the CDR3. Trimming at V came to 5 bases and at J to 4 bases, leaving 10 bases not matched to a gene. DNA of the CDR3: TGTGCCAGTAGTGATACAGGGGGCATAAGGTCAGATACGCAGTATTTT. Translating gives CASSDTGGIRSDTQYF.

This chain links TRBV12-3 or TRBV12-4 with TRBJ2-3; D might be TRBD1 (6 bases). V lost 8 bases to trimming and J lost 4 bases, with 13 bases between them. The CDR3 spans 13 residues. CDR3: CASGNAGADTQYF. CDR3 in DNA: TGTGCCAGCGGTAATGCAGGGGCAGATACGCAGTATTTT.

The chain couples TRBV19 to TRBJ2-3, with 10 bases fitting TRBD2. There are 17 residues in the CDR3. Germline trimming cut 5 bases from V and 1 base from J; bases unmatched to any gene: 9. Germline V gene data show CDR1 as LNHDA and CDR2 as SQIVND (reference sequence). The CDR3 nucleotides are TGTGCCAGTAGTTTCCCTAGCGGGAGTGAGGGCACAGATACGCAGTATTTT. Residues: CASSFPSGSEGTDTQYF.

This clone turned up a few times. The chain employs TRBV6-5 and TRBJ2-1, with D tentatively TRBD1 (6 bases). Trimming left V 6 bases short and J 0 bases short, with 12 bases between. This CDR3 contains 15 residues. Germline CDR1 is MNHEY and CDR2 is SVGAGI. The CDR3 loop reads CASRAGTSSYNEQFF. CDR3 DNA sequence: TGTGCCAGCAGAGCCGGGACAAGCTCCTACAATGAGCAGTTCTTC.

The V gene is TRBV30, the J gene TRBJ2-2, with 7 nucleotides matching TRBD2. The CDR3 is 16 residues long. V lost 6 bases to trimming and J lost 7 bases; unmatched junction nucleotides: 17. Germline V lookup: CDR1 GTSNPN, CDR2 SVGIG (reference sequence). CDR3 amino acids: CACSKSARSGIGELFF. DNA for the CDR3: TGTGCCTGTTCTAAAAGCGCCCGCAGCGGGATCGGGGAGCTGTTTTTT.

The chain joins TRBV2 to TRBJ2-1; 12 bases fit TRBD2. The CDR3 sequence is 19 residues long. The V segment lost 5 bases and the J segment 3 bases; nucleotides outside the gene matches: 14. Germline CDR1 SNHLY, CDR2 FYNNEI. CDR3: CASSPFRATSGGGYNEQFF. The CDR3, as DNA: TGTGCCAGCAGTCCCTTCCGGGCGACTAGCGGGGGAGGCTACAATGAGCAGTTCTTC.

The CDR3 here is CASSSLGGGGSYNEQFF. For the CDR3, the DNA is TGTGCCAGCAGTTCTCTGGGCGGCGGGGGGAGTTACAATGAGCAGTTCTTC. J is TRBJ2-1 and V is TRBV2, with 8 bases lining up with TRBD2. Germline trimming cut 5 bases from V and 4 bases from J; bases unmatched to any gene: 13. This CDR3 is 17 amino acids long. CDR1 is SNHLY, CDR2 FYNNEI, per germline. Using reference TRBV2 and TRBJ2-1 for the parts outside the CDR3, the full variable domain is EPEVTQTPSHQVTQMGQEVILRCVPISNHLYFYWYRQILGQKVEFLVSFYNNEISEKSEIFDDQFSVERPDGSNFTLKIRSTKLEDSAMYFCASSSLGGGGSYNEQFFGPGTRLTVL.

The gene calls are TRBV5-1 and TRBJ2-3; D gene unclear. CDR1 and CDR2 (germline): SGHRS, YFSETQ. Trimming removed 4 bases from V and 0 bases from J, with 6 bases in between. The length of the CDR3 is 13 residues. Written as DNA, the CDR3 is TGCGCCAGCAGCCCGACTAGCACAGATACGCAGTATTTT. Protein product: CASSPTSTDTQYF.

The CDR3 region is CASTPDRSGNEKLFF. The CDR3 nucleotides read TGTGCCAGCACCCCGGATCGGTCGGGAAATGAAAAACTGTTTTTT. This chain joins TRBV5-4 and TRBJ1-4; the D is unclear. This CDR3 is 15 amino acids long. Germline CDR1 SGHNT, CDR2 YYREEE (reference sequence). Trimming took off 6 bases at V and 5 bases at J, with 17 bases between the two ends.

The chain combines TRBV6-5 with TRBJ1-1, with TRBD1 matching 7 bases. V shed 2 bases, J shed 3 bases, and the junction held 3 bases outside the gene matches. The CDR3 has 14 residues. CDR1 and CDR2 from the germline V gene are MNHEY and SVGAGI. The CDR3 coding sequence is TGTGCCAGCAGTTACCCGGGACAGCACACTGAAGCTTTCTTT. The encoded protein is CASSYPGQHTEAFF.

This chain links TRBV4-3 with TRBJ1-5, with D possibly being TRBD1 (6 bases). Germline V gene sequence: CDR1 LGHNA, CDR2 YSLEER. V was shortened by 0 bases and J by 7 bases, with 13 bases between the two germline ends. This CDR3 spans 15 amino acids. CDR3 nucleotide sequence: TGCGCCAGCAGCCAAGATCTCACAGGGAGACAGCCCCAGCATTTT. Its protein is CASSQDLTGRQPQHF.

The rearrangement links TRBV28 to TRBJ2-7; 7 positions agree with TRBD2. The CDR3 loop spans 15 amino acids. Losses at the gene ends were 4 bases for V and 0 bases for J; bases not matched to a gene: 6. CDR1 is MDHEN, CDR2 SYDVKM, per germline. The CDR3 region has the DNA TGTGCCAGCAGTTCACCCGGGACTACCTCCTACGAGCAGTACTTC. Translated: CASSSPGTTSYEQYF. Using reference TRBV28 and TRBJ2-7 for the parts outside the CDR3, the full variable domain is DVKVTQSSRYLVKRTGEKVFLECVQDMDHENMFWYRQDPGLGLRLIYFSYDVKMKEKGDIPEGYSVSREKKERFSLILESASTNQTSMYLCASSSPGTTSYEQYFGPGTRLTVT.

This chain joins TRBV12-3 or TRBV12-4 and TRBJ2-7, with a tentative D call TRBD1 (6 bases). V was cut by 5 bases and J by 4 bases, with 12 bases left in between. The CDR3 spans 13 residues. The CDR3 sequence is CASSEQGTYEQYF. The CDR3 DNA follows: TGTGCCAGCAGTGAACAGGGTACGTACGAGCAGTACTTC.

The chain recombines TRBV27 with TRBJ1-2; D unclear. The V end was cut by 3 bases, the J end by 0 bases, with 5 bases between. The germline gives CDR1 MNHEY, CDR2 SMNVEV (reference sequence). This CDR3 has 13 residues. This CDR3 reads CASSFGPNYGYTF. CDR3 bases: TGTGCCAGCAGTTTCGGTCCTAACTATGGCTACACCTTC.

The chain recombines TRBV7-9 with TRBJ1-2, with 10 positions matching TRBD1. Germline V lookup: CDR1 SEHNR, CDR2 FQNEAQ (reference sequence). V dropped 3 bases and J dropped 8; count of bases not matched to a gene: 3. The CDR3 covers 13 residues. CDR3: CASSFGQGDGYTF. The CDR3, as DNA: TGTGCCAGCAGCTTCGGACAGGGGGACGGCTACACCTTC.

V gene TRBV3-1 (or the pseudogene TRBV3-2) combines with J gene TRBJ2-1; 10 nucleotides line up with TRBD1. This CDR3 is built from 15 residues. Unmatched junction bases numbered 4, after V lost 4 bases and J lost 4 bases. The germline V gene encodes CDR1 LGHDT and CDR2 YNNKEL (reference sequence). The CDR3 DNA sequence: TGTGCCAGCAGCCTGACAGGGGGCGGGTACAATGAGCAGTTCTTC. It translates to CASSLTGGGYNEQFF.

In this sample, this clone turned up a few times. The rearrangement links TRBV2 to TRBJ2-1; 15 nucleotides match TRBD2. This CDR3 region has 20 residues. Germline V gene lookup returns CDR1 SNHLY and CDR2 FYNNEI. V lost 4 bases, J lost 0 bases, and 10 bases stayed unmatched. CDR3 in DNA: TGTGCCAGCAGTGGGGCCGGGACTAGCGGGGGGAGAACCTCCTACAATGAGCAGTTCTTC. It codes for CASSGAGTSGGRTSYNEQFF.

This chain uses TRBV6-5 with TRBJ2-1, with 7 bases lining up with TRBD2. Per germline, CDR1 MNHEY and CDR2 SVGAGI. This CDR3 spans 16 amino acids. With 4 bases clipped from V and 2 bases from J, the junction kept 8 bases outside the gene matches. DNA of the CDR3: TGTGCCAGCAGTTCTCTAGTAGCGGGCCCCTACAATGAGCAGTTCTTC. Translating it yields CASSSLVAGPYNEQFF.

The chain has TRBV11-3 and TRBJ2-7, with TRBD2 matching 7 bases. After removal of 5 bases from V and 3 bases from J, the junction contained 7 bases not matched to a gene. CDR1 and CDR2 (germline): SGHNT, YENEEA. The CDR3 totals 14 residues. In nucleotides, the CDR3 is TGTGCCAGCAGCCTCCGTGGGGGGGACTACGAGCAGTACTTC. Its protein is CASSLRGGDYEQYF.

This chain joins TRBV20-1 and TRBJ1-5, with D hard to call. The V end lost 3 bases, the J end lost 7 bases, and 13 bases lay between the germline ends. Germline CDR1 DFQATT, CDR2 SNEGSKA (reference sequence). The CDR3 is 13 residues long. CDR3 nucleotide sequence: TGCAGTGCTAGTCGGGGTGTTGGCCAGCCCCAGCATTTT. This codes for CSASRGVGQPQHF.

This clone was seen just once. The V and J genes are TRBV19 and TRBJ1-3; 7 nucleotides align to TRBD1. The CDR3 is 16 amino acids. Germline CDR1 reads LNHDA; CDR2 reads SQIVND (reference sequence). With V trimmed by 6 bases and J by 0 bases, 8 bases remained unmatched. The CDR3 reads CASSSPGGVSGNTIYF. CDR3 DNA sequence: TGTGCCAGTAGCTCTCCAGGGGGAGTCTCTGGAAACACCATATATTTT.

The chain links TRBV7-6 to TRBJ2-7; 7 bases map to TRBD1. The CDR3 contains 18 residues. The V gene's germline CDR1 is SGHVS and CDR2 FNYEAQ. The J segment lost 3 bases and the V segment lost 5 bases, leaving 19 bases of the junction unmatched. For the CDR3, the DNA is TGTGCCAGCAGCGCCGAACCCCCCCGACAGGGTACCCACTACGAGCAGTACTTC. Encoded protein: CASSAEPPRQGTHYEQYF.

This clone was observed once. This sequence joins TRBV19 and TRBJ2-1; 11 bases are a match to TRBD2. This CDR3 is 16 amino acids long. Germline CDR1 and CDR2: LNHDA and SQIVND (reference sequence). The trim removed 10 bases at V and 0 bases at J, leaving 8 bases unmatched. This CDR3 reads CATGLAGGDSYNEQFF. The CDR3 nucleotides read TGTGCCACTGGACTAGCGGGTGGAGACTCCTACAATGAGCAGTTCTTC. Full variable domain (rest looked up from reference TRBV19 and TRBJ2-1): DGGITQSPKYLFRKEGQNVTLSCEQNLNHDAMYWYRQDPGQGLRLIYYSQIVNDFQKGDIAEGYSVSREKKESFPLTVTSAQKNPTAFYLCATGLAGGDSYNEQFFGPGTRLTVL.